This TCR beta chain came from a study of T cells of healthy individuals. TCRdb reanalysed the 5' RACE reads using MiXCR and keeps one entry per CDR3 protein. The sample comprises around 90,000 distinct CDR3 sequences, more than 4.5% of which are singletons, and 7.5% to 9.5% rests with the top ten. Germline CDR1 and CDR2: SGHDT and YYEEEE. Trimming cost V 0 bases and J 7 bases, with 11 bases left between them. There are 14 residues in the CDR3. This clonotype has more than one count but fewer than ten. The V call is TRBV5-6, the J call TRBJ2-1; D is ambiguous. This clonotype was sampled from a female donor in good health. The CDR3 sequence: CASSLGASWNEQFF. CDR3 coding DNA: TGTGCCAGCAGCTTGGGGGCTAGTTGGAATGAGCAGTTCTTC.